This T cell receptor (beta chain) was sequenced for a study of Ad26.COV2.S vaccination and SARS-CoV-2 variants. In the study overall: Participant was drawn from the COV1001 Ad26.COV2.S trial arm.

The assay was immunoSEQ multiplex PCR, and TCRdb's table has in-frame clones only and misses some. The repertoire includes more than 400,000 clones, about 92% of them detected once, and 1.5% to 2% sits in the top ten. In its sample, this clone was seen once. The antigen is unknown. Germline CDR1 reads GTSNPN; CDR2 reads SVGIG (reference sequence). The CDR3 length is 15 residues. V lost 3 bases and J lost 5, with 20 bases in between. Regarding treatment: roughly 18 received Ad26.COV2.S at low or high dose, single or two shots; several received placebo; per-sample allocation not given. The samples were gathered on day 63 after the first injection of vaccine or placebo. An adult aged 18-55 years in Boston served as the donor. Its platform was an Ad26 vector, and its expressed antigen was Wuhan-strain SARS-CoV-2 spike. General observations from the study: Once vaccination had occurred, spike-specific CD8+ and CD4+ T cell responses reportedly showed substantial breadth.

The chain is built from TRBV30 and TRBJ2-7; D possibly corresponds to TRBD2 (6 bases). The TCR was taken from a person between 18 and 65 years old who received the Ad26.COV2.S COVID-19 vaccine or a placebo. Here the sequenced sample was peripheral blood, taken in a trial of Ad26.COV2.S vaccine versus placebo. CDR3 amino acids: CAWRGQGGYENEQYF. DNA of the CDR3: TGTGCCTGGAGGGGCCAGGGAGGATACGAGAACGAGCAGTACTTC.